The clone carrying this T cell receptor (beta chain) was observed a few times. This specimen belongs to a study of T-cell memory formation after mild COVID-19. TCRdb itself ran the 5' RACE reads through MiXCR, one entry per CDR3 protein. The sample holds about 270,000 distinct CDR3 sequences, over 15% seen once. Germline V gene data show CDR1 as SGHNT and CDR2 as YENEEA. This CDR3 has 16 amino acids. V dropped 0 bases and J dropped 4 bases, with 13 bases sitting between them. The V call is TRBV11-3, the J call TRBJ1-5; D possibly corresponds to TRBD1 (6 bases). The sequence was collected from a man aged 18 to 30 who had mild COVID-19 (a few samples of this study predate the infection). Cell type and time point are not known. Source material: PBMCs or a T cell subset sorted from them (not recorded which). Here the CDR3 reads CASSLDFCRGNQPQHF. In DNA form, the CDR3 reads TGTGCCAGCAGCTTAGATTTTTGCAGGGGTAATCAGCCCCAGCATTTT.